Sequencing of this T cell receptor (beta chain) was carried out in a study of cytomegalovirus exposure and HLA in healthy donors. Researchers ran the PCR with 60 Vbeta and 13 Jbeta primers. Some clones are missing from TCRdb's copy, which holds only in-frame ones; the method was immunoSEQ multiplex PCR. This table holds approximately 110,000 clones, about 80% found once. Whole-study findings and limits: Cytomegalovirus association was assigned to over 150 TCR beta chains.

As to this clone: Its antigen is not known.

CDR1 and CDR2 (germline): SGHVS, FNYEAQ. This CDR3 has 17 amino acids. V was shortened by 5 bases and J by 9 bases, with 28 bases between the two germline ends. Sequencing was done on a sample of PBMCs. This clonotype was sampled from a woman between 45 and 65 years old in good health and CMV-seropositive. The V and J genes are TRBV7-6 and TRBJ2-5, with D tentatively TRBD2 (6 bases). This CDR3 is CASSPRVVAGPSLAQYF. CDR3 coding DNA: TGTGCCAGCAGCCCCAGGGTAGTTGCGGGGCCAAGTTTAGCCCAGTACTTC.